This T cell receptor (beta chain) was observed in a study of metastatic and nonmetastatic thyroid tumors. Study-level background: A comparison of repertoires was made across blood and tumor or nodule tissue from malignant and benign thyroid patients.

Thyroid surgery was performed in patients who had received no treatment beforehand. The V gene lost 6 bases and the J gene lost 1 base, with 13 bases spanning the gap. This CDR3 comprises 15 residues. This clone was picked up many times. Its antigen is still unknown. Authors' analysis steps: Using the CDR3 differences seen across clinicopathological groups, the authors built a distant-metastasis classifier for papillary thyroid cancer, which was meant to discriminate distant-metastatic patients. TCRdb re-called clones via MiXCR from the PCR reads. For this entry, the V and J calls and clone size follow TCRdb and not the study's own pipeline. The sample shows tens of thousands of clones, about 20% of them seen only once. Study observations and caveats: Patients with malignant thyroid tumors reportedly had significantly higher TCR beta diversity than those with benign nodules, in blood and tumor.

The chain links TRBV12-3 or TRBV12-4 to TRBJ1-5; D gene ambiguous. This clonotype was obtained from a female donor with papillary thyroid cancer or a benign thyroid nodule (not recorded which). Some clones in this sample may be carry-over from other donors' samples. The sample consisted of blood. The chain's CDR3 is CASSNDKASNQPQHF. The DNA of the CDR3 is TGTGCCAGCAGCAACGACAAGGCAAGCAATCAGCCCCAGCATTTT.